The 2 T cell receptor beta chains given below trace back to one sample, sequenced in a study of CD4 and CD8 cells across lung adenocarcinoma regions. Each CDR3 protein is one row after TCRdb ran MiXCR on the PCR reads. The table includes around 15,000 distinct CDR3 sequences, around 50% detected once. The sequenced material came from CD8+ T cells from the center of a lung tumor. The receptors here all came from a female donor with lung adenocarcinoma. The CD4 and CD8 labels of this study may be unreliable.

By sample fraction, this clonotype is medium-sized (0.01 to 0.1%). The chain has TRBV6-1 and TRBJ2-5; D may correspond to TRBD1 or TRBD2 (5 bases each). The CDR3 runs 17 residues. Germline CDR1 is MNHNS and CDR2 is SASEGT. The V end was cut by 0 bases, the J end by 4 bases, with 18 bases between. Here the CDR3 DNA reads TGTGCCAGCAGTGAAGCGAGCGTCTGGGGGATTGGAGAGACCCAGTACTTC. Its translation is CASSEASVWGIGETQYF.

This clonotype was recorded at least ten times. The chain is built from TRBV15 and TRBJ1-4, with D perhaps TRBD1 (5 bases). CDR1 is LNHNV and CDR2 is YYDKDF in the germline V gene (reference sequence). The CDR3 spans 15 residues. The germline V and J ends were trimmed by 3 bases and 3 bases, with 11 bases remaining between them. The CDR3 DNA reads as TGTGCCACCAGCAGGGGGGGGGAGGCTAATGAAAAACTGTTTTTT. Translating it yields CATSRGGEANEKLFF.